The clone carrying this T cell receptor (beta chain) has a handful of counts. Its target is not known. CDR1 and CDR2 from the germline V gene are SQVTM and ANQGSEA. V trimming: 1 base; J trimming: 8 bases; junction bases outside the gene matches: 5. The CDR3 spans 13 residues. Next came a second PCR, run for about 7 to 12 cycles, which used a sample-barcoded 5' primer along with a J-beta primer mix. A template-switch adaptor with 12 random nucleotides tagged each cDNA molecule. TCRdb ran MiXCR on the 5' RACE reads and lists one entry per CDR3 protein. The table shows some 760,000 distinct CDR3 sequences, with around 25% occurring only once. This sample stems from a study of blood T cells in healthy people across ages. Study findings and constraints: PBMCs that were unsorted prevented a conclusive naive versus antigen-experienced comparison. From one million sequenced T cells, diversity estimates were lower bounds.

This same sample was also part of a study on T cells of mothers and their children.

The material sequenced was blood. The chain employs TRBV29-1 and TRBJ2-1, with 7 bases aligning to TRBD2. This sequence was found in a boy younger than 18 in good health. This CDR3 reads CSVEVGGRDEQFF. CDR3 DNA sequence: TGCAGCGTTGAAGTAGGAGGGAGGGATGAGCAGTTCTTC.